This T cell receptor beta chain emerged from a study of blood T cell repertoires in COVID-19. On the study more broadly: The samples span acute and convalescent COVID-19 from the United States, Italy and Spain. From T cells, B-cell-depleted T cells, or PBMCs came the material, which was cDNA or gDNA.

The authors' processing: The assay estimated nucleated cells by amplifying reference gene primers. The protocol was immunoSEQ multiplex PCR, while the TCRdb copy is restricted to in-frame clones and leaves out a portion. That table gives V, J and clone size, and the DNA gave D and trimming. Among around 60,000 clones, 85% to 90% were seen once, and the ten largest hold around 3.7%. The length of the CDR3 is 11 residues. CDR1 and CDR2 (germline): KGHSH, LQKENI. V shed 3 bases and J shed 9 bases, with 6 bases lying between them. The sample taken for sequencing was peripheral blood. The source of this sequence is a human donor in a cohort sampled during active COVID-19. The rearrangement links TRBV18 to TRBJ2-1; the D gene is possibly TRBD2 (5 bases). CDR3: CASSPGVEQFF. The CDR3 DNA sequence: TGTGCCAGCTCACCGGGAGTTGAGCAGTTCTTC.